This T cell receptor (beta chain) was sequenced for a study of memory CD4+ T cells and cytomegalovirus serostatus. Single viable CD3+CD4+CD8-CD45RO+ cells were sorted as the memory CD4+ T cells. Donors' CMV status reflects serum IgG against pp150, pp28, p38, p52. This CDR3 contains 16 residues. Unmatched junction bases numbered 8, after V lost 2 bases and J lost 4 bases. Germline values: CDR1 SGHRS, CDR2 YFSETQ. Data came from immunoSEQ multiplex PCR; TCRdb stores just in-frame clones and leaves some out. Here the sample spans some 56,000 clones, 82% being singletons. This clonotype originated in an adult in good health and CMV-seronegative. Sample: memory CD4+ T cells from blood. The chain links TRBV5-1 to TRBJ2-1, with TRBD1 matching 8 bases. The CDR3 region is CASSLKTGAGYNEQFF. DNA for the CDR3: TGCGCCAGCAGCTTAAAGACAGGGGCTGGTTACAATGAGCAGTTCTTC.